Reported below is one TCR beta chain. The antigen is unknown. V lost 4 bases and J lost 3, with 15 bases in between. Germline CDR1 is MNHNS and CDR2 is SASEGT. The CDR3 extends over 15 amino acids. This sample is part of a study of shared clonotypes between healthy human individuals. Study observations and caveats: Lower generation probabilities were found for non-shared clonotypes than for those shared by all four donors. Larger richness was generally estimated for naive than memory subsets.

The naive CD8 population came from CD45RO-negative cells selected for CCR7, without terminally differentiated effector memory CD45RA+ cells. Clones were read by immunoSEQ multiplex PCR, and TCRdb kept only the in-frame ones, dropping some. In the table there are over 2,000,000 clones, 85% to 95% of which are singletons. Sequenced input: naive CD8+ T cells from PBMCs. The chain links TRBV6-1 to TRBJ1-2; D not resolved. The source of this sequence is a man aged 18-30 years in good health. Some clones in this sample may be carry-over from other donors' samples. In DNA, the CDR3 is TGTGCCAGCAGTGGAGTTAGAGAAAGAGACTATGGCTACACCTTC. It specifies CASSGVRERDYGYTF.